The 18 T cell receptor beta chains below were found in one sample sequenced in a study of PD-1 blockade in classical Hodgkin lymphoma. The assay was immunoSEQ multiplex PCR, and TCRdb's table has in-frame clones only and misses some. The table has about 96,000 clones, roughly 91% seen once; the top ten hold around 2%. Stated time point: cycle 4 day 1 (C4D1), after less than seven weeks of nivolumab. The patients all showed relapse after autologous stem cell transplantation, while their brentuximab vedotin exposure varied. Here the sequenced sample was peripheral blood mononuclear cells (PBMCs), taken before the fourth cycle of nivolumab. These receptors originate from a human donor with classical Hodgkin lymphoma.

This clone was counted a single time. The chain employs TRBV27 and TRBJ1-2, with D possibly TRBD1 on 5 matching bases. CDR3 size: 14 residues. V shed 5 bases and J shed 0 bases, with 10 bases lying between them. Germline loops: CDR1 MNHEY, CDR2 SMNVEV (reference sequence). DNA of the CDR3: TGTGCCAGCAGTGAGGGACCCACTAACTATGGCTACACCTTC. Its translation: CASSEGPTNYGYTF.

This chain connects TRBV6-5 to TRBJ2-3; D unresolved. V was pared by 2 bases and J by 1 base, with 4 bases between. The CDR3 runs to 13 residues. Germline V gives CDR1 MNHEY, CDR2 SVGAGI. The chain's CDR3 is CASSYRGTDTQYF. The CDR3 DNA follows: TGTGCCAGCAGTTACAGGGGCACAGATACGCAGTATTTT.

The chain is built from TRBV28 and TRBJ2-1, with D possibly TRBD2 on 6 matching bases. CDR1 is MDHEN, CDR2 SYDVKM, per germline. The CDR3 is 14 amino acids. Trimming pared 2 bases from V and 4 bases from J, leaving 9 bases between. The CDR3 DNA sequence: TGTGCCAGCAGTTTAACAGGAGGGTACAATGAGCAGTTCTTC. It translates to CASSLTGGYNEQFF.

The gene calls are TRBV11-2 and TRBJ2-3; D not certain. V lost 1 base to trimming and J lost 3 bases, with 5 bases between them. Germline CDR1 is SGHAT and CDR2 is FQNNGV. This CDR3 has 13 residues. CDR3 region: CASSLGRTDTQYF. Here the CDR3 DNA reads TGTGCCAGCAGCTTAGGGAGAACAGATACGCAGTATTTT.

The chain uses TRBV7-8 and TRBJ2-2; perhaps TRBD2 as D (6 bases). The CDR3 extends over 19 amino acids. Germline V gene data show CDR1 as SGHVS and CDR2 as FQNEAQ. V dropped 4 bases and J dropped 4 bases, with 25 bases sitting between them. CDR3 residues: CASSYRRTSRAGPTGELFF. As DNA, the CDR3 is TGTGCCAGCAGCTACCGTCGCACTTCCAGGGCGGGGCCCACCGGGGAGCTGTTTTTT.

This chain joins TRBV30 and TRBJ1-2; 10 bases are shared with TRBD1. Germline assignment: CDR1 GTSNPN and CDR2 SVGIG (reference sequence). The CDR3 is 13 amino acids. J was trimmed by 5 bases and V by 1 base; bases with no gene match: 1. CDR3 in DNA: TGTGCCTGGAGTGGGGGACAGGGGTATGGCTACACCTTC. It yields the protein CAWSGGQGYGYTF.

The CDR3 DNA reads as TGTGCCACCGCAGGAGGGGGCGAGCAGTACTTC. Encoded protein: CATAGGGEQYF. The chain links TRBV15 to TRBJ2-7; D may match TRBD1 or TRBD2 (6 bases each). From germline, CDR1 is LNHNV and CDR2 YYDKDF (reference sequence). The V end lost 8 bases, the J end lost 6 bases, and 11 bases lay between the germline ends. The CDR3 runs to 11 residues.

The chain carries TRBV28 and TRBJ2-5, with 10 bases matching TRBD1. Germline CDR1 MDHEN, CDR2 SYDVKM. The CDR3 has 14 residues. Unmatched junction bases numbered 5, after V lost 3 bases and J lost 7 bases. CDR3 sequence reads: CASSFLGTGVTQYF. In nucleotides, the CDR3 is TGTGCCAGCAGTTTCCTCGGGACAGGGGTGACCCAGTACTTC.

J is TRBJ2-5 and V is TRBV11-3, with unresolved D. Germline assignment: CDR1 SGHNT and CDR2 YENEEA. The CDR3 sequence is 13 residues long. V gave up 5 bases and J gave up 2 bases, with 9 bases separating them. Here the CDR3 reads CASSTEEQETQYF. CDR3 coding DNA: TGTGCCAGCAGCACCGAGGAGCAAGAGACCCAGTACTTC.

The CDR3 loop reads CASSGTGVDEKLFF. Here the CDR3 DNA reads TGCGCCAGCAGCGGGACAGGGGTGGATGAAAAACTGTTTTTT. The genes are TRBV4-1 and TRBJ1-4; 10 bases are a match to TRBD1. Looked up from germline, CDR1 is MGHRA and CDR2 is YSYEKL. The CDR3 is 14 amino acids. The ends lost 5 bases at V and 6 bases at J; junction bases unmatched: 3.

On this clone: One end of the junction fails to match germline, which may point to a read error. This chain links TRBV2 with TRBJ1-1; D is possibly TRBD1 (6 bases). Germline V gene data show CDR1 as SNHLY and CDR2 as FYNNEI. This CDR3 region has 17 residues. CDR3 amino acids: CASREGQLLTPNTEAFF. The CDR3 coding sequence is TGTGCCAGCAGAGAAGGACAGCTCCTAACTCCGAACACTGAAGCTTTCTTT.

The rearrangement uses TRBV7-6 and TRBJ2-7; D possibly matches TRBD1 or TRBD2 (5 bases each). V was cut by 4 bases and J by 4 bases, with 17 bases left in between. CDR1 and CDR2 (germline): SGHVS, FNYEAQ. The CDR3 has 15 amino acids. The CDR3 region is CASSSRYGASYEQYF. DNA for the CDR3: TGTGCCAGCAGCTCCCGTTACGGGGCAAGTTACGAGCAGTACTTC.

This clone was recorded once. The chain employs TRBV30 and TRBJ2-2, with a weak D call TRBD2 (5 bases). Trimming cost V 3 bases and J 3 bases, with 14 bases left between them. CDR3 length equals 15 residues. CDR1 and CDR2 from the germline V gene are GTSNPN and SVGIG (reference sequence). DNA for the CDR3: TGTGCCTGGAGCCTACTCACTAGGGACACCGGGGAGCTGTTTTTT. It yields the protein CAWSLLTRDTGELFF.

J is TRBJ2-2 and V is TRBV4-1; D is undetermined. Germline V gene sequence: CDR1 MGHRA, CDR2 YSYEKL. The CDR3 is made up of 11 amino acids. The V end lost 2 bases, the J end lost 8 bases, and 3 bases lay between the germline ends. The CDR3 sequence: CASSQQGELFF. The CDR3 DNA sequence: TGCGCCAGCAGCCAACAAGGGGAGCTGTTTTTT.

The V call is TRBV27, the J call TRBJ2-7; TRBD2 matches at 15 bases. V dropped 8 bases and J dropped 4; count of bases not matched to a gene: 12. There are 17 residues in the CDR3. Germline CDR1 reads MNHEY; CDR2 reads SMNVEV (reference sequence). The CDR3 region is CASQGRGLAGGGYEQYF. As DNA, the CDR3 is TGTGCCAGCCAGGGCAGGGGACTAGCGGGAGGAGGTTACGAGCAGTACTTC.

The chain carries TRBV5-1 and TRBJ2-1; D unresolved. The germline V and J ends were trimmed by 0 bases and 9 bases, with 16 bases remaining between them. The V gene's germline CDR1 is SGHRS and CDR2 YFSETQ. CDR3 length equals 15 residues. The CDR3 protein is CASSLVRVGSGEQFF. The CDR3 DNA follows: TGCGCCAGCAGCTTGGTTAGAGTGGGATCCGGTGAGCAGTTCTTC.

J is TRBJ2-7 and V is TRBV29-1; D is ambiguous. Trimming took 3 bases from V and 5 from J, leaving 8 bases between them. CDR1 and CDR2 (germline): SQVTM, ANQGSEA. The CDR3 has 11 residues. This chain's CDR3 is CSVEVTDEQYF. CDR3 in DNA: TGCAGCGTTGAGGTTACGGACGAGCAGTACTTC.

CDR3 in amino acids: CASSPLARDFYTGELFF. The CDR3 nucleotides read TGTGCCAGCTCACCACTCGCTAGGGACTTCTACACCGGGGAGCTGTTTTTT. The chain couples TRBV18 to TRBJ2-2; maybe TRBD2 (6 bases). The V gene lost 1 base and the J gene lost 3 bases, with 15 bases spanning the gap. Germline V lookup: CDR1 KGHSH, CDR2 LQKENI. This CDR3 contains 17 residues.